This TCR beta chain was identified during a study of cytomegalovirus exposure and HLA in healthy donors. Study findings and constraints: Among the most significant clusters, several appeared linked to common viral pathogens in a later analysis.

The study ran its PCR with 60 Vbeta and 13 Jbeta primers. TCRdb keeps only in-frame clones here, not all; method: immunoSEQ multiplex PCR. The table lists 85,000 to 100,000 clones, about 85% of them singletons. Of note for this clone: Its specificity is unknown.

CDR3 size: 15 residues. V lost 1 base and J 11 bases, leaving 20 bases between the germline ends. Germline V gene sequence: CDR1 LGHNA, CDR2 YSLEER. The sequence came from a girl aged 2 to 10 in good health and CMV-seropositive. The chain couples TRBV4-3 to TRBJ1-2, with no clear D. The specimen was PBMCs. The CDR3 DNA reads as TGCGCCAGCAGCCAAGTAGACACCTTTGGGTCCTTTTACACCTTC. Protein product: CASSQVDTFGSFYTF.